Below, 30 T cell receptor beta chains from the same sample are listed, as sequenced in a study of sequential checkpoint blockade in melanoma (dated by TCRdb to the late 2010s). This specimen's treatment or condition label, per the study, means: randomized to nivolumab then ipilimumab (arm A) or the reverse (arm B). Libraries came from the immunoSEQ multiplex PCR assay. What TCRdb holds here is the immuneACCESS table cut down to in-frame rearrangements. Part of the clones is not present; checked against another copy, under half of the missing clones reflect an unresolved V gene, and the others are unexplained. The sample data list under 20,000 clones, and 80% of these were observed just once. The ten biggest clones cover 10% to 15% of the sample. The specimen comprised CD8+ T cells sorted from blood (inferred from file names), sampled from a patient given nivolumab and ipilimumab in sequence. The receptors were sampled from a human donor with melanoma.

CDR3 bases: TGTGCCAGCAGCTCCCGGGGGGAACAGCCCCAGCATTTT. It translates to CASSSRGEQPQHF. J is TRBJ1-5 and V is TRBV13, with a tentative D call TRBD1 (5 bases). CDR3 length: 13 amino acids. V was cut by 4 bases and J by 7 bases, with 11 bases left in between. The germline gives CDR1 PRHDT, CDR2 FYEKMQ (reference sequence).

The chain joins TRBV27 to TRBJ2-1, with 9 bases aligning to TRBD2. With V trimmed by 3 bases and J by 9 bases, 15 bases remained unmatched. Germline assignment: CDR1 MNHEY and CDR2 SMNVEV (reference sequence). The CDR3 has 17 residues. This chain's CDR3 is CASSFTNMLAGSGEQFF. The CDR3 bases are TGTGCCAGCAGTTTTACTAACATGCTAGCGGGATCCGGTGAGCAGTTCTTC.

CDR3 nucleotides: TGCGCCAGCAGCGCACAGGGGGCCCGACTTCTCTCTGGAAACACCATATATTTT. Residues: CASSAQGARLLSGNTIYF. The V gene is TRBV4-1, the J gene TRBJ1-3; 9 bases fit TRBD1. J was trimmed by 0 bases and V by 5 bases; bases with no gene match: 11. This CDR3 has 18 residues. CDR1 and CDR2 from the germline V gene are MGHRA and YSYEKL.

This chain joins TRBV6-1 and TRBJ2-1; 8 nucleotides line up with TRBD2. After removal of 8 bases from V and 15 bases from J, the junction contained 9 bases not matched to a gene. Germline assignment: CDR1 MNHNS and CDR2 SASEGT. The CDR3 is made up of 11 amino acids. The CDR3 loop reads CASSRLASLFF. CDR3 nucleotides: TGTGCCAGCTCCCGACTAGCGAGTTTGTTCTTC.

The chain recombines TRBV27 with TRBJ2-7; possible D gene TRBD1, 5 bases. V was trimmed by 6 bases and J by 3 bases, leaving 12 bases between them. The CDR3 has 13 amino acids. The germline V gene has CDR1 MNHEY and CDR2 SMNVEV (reference sequence). The CDR3, as DNA: TGTGCCAGCAGCCCGGTAGGGGACTACGAGCAGTACTTC. It specifies CASSPVGDYEQYF.

The chain is built from TRBV11-2 and TRBJ2-7; 9 nucleotides line up with TRBD1. After removal of 5 bases from V and 1 base from J, the junction contained 15 bases not matched to a gene. The CDR3 is 18 amino acids. The V gene's germline CDR1 is SGHAT and CDR2 FQNNGV. The CDR3 here is CASSPTLGWDRDSYEQYF. The CDR3 bases are TGTGCCAGCAGCCCGACTCTCGGGTGGGACAGGGATTCCTACGAGCAGTACTTC.

J is TRBJ2-7 and V is TRBV4-2; 8 bases map to TRBD2. Germline V gene data show CDR1 as LGHNA and CDR2 as YNFKEQ. V lost 0 bases, J lost 6 bases, and 4 bases stayed unmatched. The CDR3 runs 14 residues. In DNA, the CDR3 is TGTGCCAGCAGCCAAGAGGAGACTAGCGTCGAGCAGTACTTC. Protein sequence: CASSQEETSVEQYF.

This chain joins TRBV6-5 and TRBJ1-2; D is possibly TRBD1 (6 bases). The germline V gene has CDR1 MNHEY and CDR2 SVGAGI. V was trimmed by 6 bases and J by 1 base, leaving 12 bases between them. This CDR3 is 14 amino acids long. This CDR3 is CASRQTGSNYGYTF. CDR3 nucleotides: TGTGCCAGCAGGCAAACAGGGAGTAACTATGGCTACACCTTC.

The J gene is TRBJ2-7, the V gene TRBV7-9; no clear D. In germline, CDR1 is SEHNR, CDR2 FQNEAQ (reference sequence). The CDR3 is 11 residues long. V shed 5 bases and J shed 2 bases, with 4 bases lying between them. CDR3 sequence: CASSPTYEQYF. The CDR3 nucleotides are TGTGCCAGCAGCCCCACCTACGAGCAGTACTTC.

The V gene is TRBV6-5, the J gene TRBJ2-7; no definite D call. The V gene lost 2 bases and the J gene lost 6 bases, with 14 bases spanning the gap. Germline lookup yields CDR1 MNHEY and CDR2 SVGAGI. The CDR3 runs to 14 residues. The CDR3 loop is CASSYRPYGFEQYF. As DNA, the CDR3 is TGTGCCAGCAGTTACCGGCCATACGGGTTCGAGCAGTACTTC.

This clone showed up just a few times. This sequence joins TRBV23-1 and TRBJ1-5, with D possibly matching TRBD1 (5 bases). TRBV23-1 carries the ORF label, with uncertain function. The CDR3 totals 17 residues. V was pared by 2 bases and J by 5 bases, with 19 bases between. In DNA form, the CDR3 reads TGCGCCAGCAGTCAAAGGCCCTCAGGGCCAAGGGATCAGCCCCAGCATTTT. Translated: CASSQRPSGPRDQPQHF.

This sequence joins TRBV7-8 and TRBJ2-7; 13 nucleotides match TRBD2. Germline V gene data show CDR1 as SGHVS and CDR2 as FQNEAQ. V trimming: 6 bases; J trimming: 2 bases; junction bases outside the gene matches: 4. There are 15 residues in the CDR3. The CDR3 reads CASSPTSGRAYEQYF. As DNA, the CDR3 is TGTGCCAGCAGTCCTACTAGCGGGAGGGCCTACGAGCAGTACTTC.

The chain combines TRBV19 with TRBJ1-2, with 8 bases matching TRBD1. CDR1 is LNHDA and CDR2 is SQIVND in the germline V gene (reference sequence). V gave up 5 bases and J gave up 4 bases; unmatched junction bases: 6. CDR3 length: 14 residues. CDR3 sequence (DNA): TGTGCCAGTAGTCCACAGGGGGAGAGCTATGGCTACACCTTC. It yields the protein CASSPQGESYGYTF.

J is TRBJ1-1 and V is TRBV7-6; possibly TRBD1 for D (6 bases). This CDR3 region has 16 residues. Germline V gene data show CDR1 as SGHVS and CDR2 as FNYEAQ. Between the trimmed V and J ends, which lost 4 bases and 5 bases, there was a span of 20 bases. The CDR3 DNA reads as TGTGCCAGCAGCTCTCCCCTGGGAGGGGGAGGAACTGAAGCTTTCTTT. Its translation is CASSSPLGGGGTEAFF.

V is TRBV10-3 and J is TRBJ1-1; D remains unclear. Trimming took 2 bases from V and 4 from J, leaving 11 bases between them. The CDR3 totals 14 residues. Germline V gene data show CDR1 as ENHRY and CDR2 as SYGVKD. The CDR3 coding sequence is TGTGCCATCAGTGAGATAGAGGATGGCACTGAAGCTTTCTTT. Residues: CAISEIEDGTEAFF.

The chain employs TRBV27 and TRBJ1-6; D unclear. The CDR3 is 16 amino acids. Trimming took 0 bases from V and 3 from J, leaving 9 bases between them. CDR1 and CDR2 from the germline V gene are MNHEY and SMNVEV (reference sequence). CDR3 in DNA: TGTGCCAGCAGTTTATCGAAAGGGAGCTATAATTCACCCCTCCACTTT. Residues: CASSLSKGSYNSPLHF.

In nucleotides, the CDR3 is TGTGCCAGCAGTTACGGGGAGGGGCGCATGGCTGAAGCTTTCTTT. Protein: CASSYGEGRMAEAFF. This chain uses TRBV6-5 with TRBJ1-1; D might be TRBD1 (5 bases). The CDR3 spans 15 residues. V shed 2 bases and J shed 6 bases, with 16 bases lying between them. CDR1 and CDR2 from the germline V gene are MNHEY and SVGAGI.

The V gene is TRBV29-1, the J gene TRBJ1-1; 7 bases match TRBD1. CDR3 length: 13 residues. The germline gives CDR1 SQVTM, CDR2 ANQGSEA. V was clipped by 7 bases and J by 2 bases; unmatched bases: 7. The CDR3 DNA reads as TGCAGCGGTCGGGACAGACACAACACTGAAGCTTTCTTT. Translated: CSGRDRHNTEAFF.

This chain links TRBV27 with TRBJ2-7; 7 bases are a match to TRBD2. The CDR3 is 15 residues long. The V segment lost 0 bases and the J segment 4 bases; nucleotides outside the gene matches: 6. Germline V gives CDR1 MNHEY, CDR2 SMNVEV (reference sequence). CDR3 in amino acids: CASSLSGGSSYEQYF. The CDR3 coding sequence is TGTGCCAGCAGTTTATCAGGCGGGAGCTCGTACGAGCAGTACTTC.

The chain has TRBV7-9 and TRBJ1-1; D possibly corresponds to TRBD1 (6 bases). Germline V gene lookup returns CDR1 SEHNR and CDR2 FQNEAQ (reference sequence). V gave up 5 bases and J gave up 5 bases, with 12 bases separating them. The CDR3 consists of 13 residues. CDR3 protein: CASSLGGDTEAFF. The CDR3 bases are TGTGCCAGCAGCCTAGGGGGGGATACTGAAGCTTTCTTT.

V and J are TRBV27 and TRBJ2-5; possible D gene TRBD1, 5 bases. The assigned J gene may be wrong: the sequence end matches TRBJ2-7 better. CDR1 and CDR2 from the germline V gene are MNHEY and SMNVEV (reference sequence). The CDR3 extends over 15 amino acids. In DNA, the CDR3 is TGTGCCAGCAGAACCTCGGGCCAGGGAATCTACGAGCAGTACTTC. This gives the protein CASRTSGQGIYEQYF.

V gene TRBV11-2 combines with J gene TRBJ2-7; D possibly corresponds to TRBD2 (5 bases). The CDR3 is 15 amino acids. CDR1 is SGHAT, CDR2 FQNNGV, per germline. V was shortened by 5 bases and J by 7 bases, with 21 bases between the two germline ends. The CDR3 spells CASSAKRTDLGEQYF. The CDR3 coding sequence is TGTGCCAGCAGCGCCAAACGGACTGACCTGGGGGAGCAGTACTTC.

This clone was picked up a small number of times. V is TRBV27 and J is TRBJ1-2; D gene uncertain. CDR3 size: 14 residues. The germline V and J ends were trimmed by 2 bases and 2 bases, with 9 bases remaining between them. From germline, CDR1 is MNHEY and CDR2 SMNVEV (reference sequence). The CDR3 DNA reads as TGTGCCAGCAGTTTACGCCCGGTAAACTATGGCTACACCTTC. It codes for CASSLRPVNYGYTF.

The chain recombines TRBV2 with TRBJ2-7; tentatively, D is TRBD2 (6 bases). From germline, CDR1 is SNHLY and CDR2 FYNNEI. CDR3 length: 12 amino acids. The V and J ends lost 5 bases and 13 bases respectively, with 18 bases between them. In nucleotides, the CDR3 is TGTGCCAGCAGTCTCCGGGGAGCGGGCAACTACTTC. As protein: CASSLRGAGNYF.

The chain links TRBV30 to TRBJ1-5; weak D call: TRBD1 (5 bases). V shed 2 bases and J shed 6 bases, with 17 bases lying between them. This CDR3 contains 15 residues. Germline CDR1 and CDR2: GTSNPN and SVGIG (reference sequence). The CDR3, as DNA: TGTGCCTGGAGTTCACCCGACTGGGGCGGTCAGCCCCAGCATTTT. Protein: CAWSSPDWGGQPQHF.

This chain uses TRBV7-2 with TRBJ1-2; possible D gene TRBD1, 6 bases. The V end lost 4 bases, the J end lost 4 bases, and 16 bases lay between the germline ends. This CDR3 spans 15 amino acids. Germline V gives CDR1 SGHTA, CDR2 FQGNSA. The CDR3 DNA follows: TGTGCCAGCAGCTCCGCCCGGGACACTGTCTATGGCTACACCTTC. Translating it yields CASSSARDTVYGYTF.

CDR3 sequence: CASSGQGTGELFF. In nucleotides, the CDR3 is TGCGCCAGCAGCGGACAGGGTACCGGGGAGCTGTTTTTT. V usage is TRBV4-3 and J usage is TRBJ2-2, with 8 bases identical to TRBD1. The CDR3 extends over 13 amino acids. J gave up 5 bases and V 5 bases, and 1 base lay outside the gene matches. The germline gives CDR1 LGHNA, CDR2 YSLEER.

The chain recombines TRBV6-1 with TRBJ1-2; tentatively, D is TRBD1 (5 bases). The germline gives CDR1 MNHNS, CDR2 SASEGT. CDR3 length equals 15 residues. V was clipped by 6 bases and J by 4 bases, with 18 bases between them. The CDR3 reads CASSAPGKESYGYTF. CDR3 coding DNA: TGTGCCAGCAGCGCTCCAGGGAAAGAATCCTATGGCTACACCTTC.

V and J are TRBV6-5 and TRBJ1-5; TRBD1 is a possible D gene (5 bases). The CDR3 length is 13 residues. The germline gives CDR1 MNHEY, CDR2 SVGAGI. V shed 6 bases and J shed 5 bases, with 11 bases lying between them. CDR3 nucleotide sequence: TGTGCCAGCAGCCCGGACATTTATCAGCCCCAGCATTTT. Translation: CASSPDIYQPQHF.

The V call is TRBV6-1, the J call TRBJ2-7, with TRBD1 identical over 7 bases. CDR3 size: 12 residues. The germline V gene has CDR1 MNHNS and CDR2 SASEGT. V trimming: 8 bases; J trimming: 4 bases; junction bases outside the gene matches: 5. CDR3 residues: CASGTERYEQYF. For the CDR3, the DNA is TGTGCCAGCGGGACAGAACGATACGAGCAGTACTTC.